One TCR beta chain is described in this entry. Its target is not known. The V gene's germline CDR1 is MNHEY and CDR2 SMNVEV (reference sequence). The CDR3 spans 13 residues. V trimming: 8 bases; J trimming: 4 bases; junction bases outside the gene matches: 7. Amplification used 60 Vbeta primers and 13 Jbeta primers. Sequencing used immunoSEQ multiplex PCR; TCRdb keeps in-frame clones, though not all of them. The profile shows more than 90,000 clones, around 76% of them singletons. This entry belongs to a study of cytomegalovirus exposure and HLA in healthy donors. General study results and limits: Prior analysis indicated that the majority of TCR beta V segments exhibited productivity approximately 87% or approximately 30% of the time.

The chain employs TRBV27 and TRBJ1-2; the match to TRBD1 covers 7 bases. This receptor was obtained from a man between 40 and 49 years old in good health and CMV-seropositive. Sequences were obtained from PBMCs. Written as DNA, the CDR3 is TGTGCCAGCGGATTCTGGACAGGCTATGGCTACACCTTC. Translation gives CASGFWTGYGYTF.